This TCR beta chain was found in a study of blood T cell repertoires in COVID-19 (dated by TCRdb to about 2020). Study-wide context: The collaborator samples originated in the United States, Italy and Spain and spanned the acute and convalescent phases of COVID-19. The material from the prospective study consisted of cDNA or gDNA derived from T cells, B-cell-depleted T cells, or PBMCs. Subjects who had been exposed to COVID-19, were actively infected with it, or had recovered from it provided the deeply sampled blood TCRbeta repertoires that made up the dataset. The repertoires were made available in a free public database intended to serve as a resource for research on the immune response to SARS-CoV-2. Samples were obtained from the ongoing ImmuneRACE study (first 160 participants) and from about 1,300 subjects provided by 6 global collaborators. The sample metadata nearly always contained a de-identified subject ID, COVID-19 status, age in years and sex. Where HLA class I and class II types were available, the types were taken from metadata supplied by the sample provider, not from assay-based typing. Overall study results and their limits: How much clinical and demographic metadata was included differed by source and by participant, and the metadata was provided uncurated.

CDR1 and CDR2 (MNHGY, SVAAGI) derive from the germline V gene. V is reduced by 2 bases and J by 5 bases, leaving a spacing of 14 bases between them. Inclusive of the bounding cysteine and phenylalanine, the CDR3 is 15 residues long. Left in the record is the CDR3 DNA by itself, 45 bases read in frame from the first base. TCRbeta CDR3 regions were amplified from genomic DNA by means of the immunoSEQ Assay, a bias-controlled multiplex PCR. The study's processing was this. The number of nucleated cells in each sample was estimated by amplification of reference gene primers within the assay. To quantify the absolute abundance of each unique TCRbeta CDR3 rearrangement, sequence reads were collapsed and filtered. For each sample, productive Simpson clonality was calculated as the square root of Simpson's diversity index over productive rearrangements. This is the immuneACCESS table as TCRdb keeps it, with only in-frame sequences that have V and J called. A part of the clones is gone; compared with another copy, unresolved V genes explain less than half, and the rest is unexplained. The V and J calls and the clone size are those of that table, but D and trimming were determined from the DNA. The sample data list some 200,000 clones, and around 86% of these were observed just once. 2.5% to 3.5% of the sample is in the top ten clones.

Whole blood was collected in K2EDTA tubes by collaborating institutions according to the institutions' own protocols. For TCRbeta analysis, collaborator samples were shipped as frozen whole blood, as isolated PBMCs, or as DNA extracted from either sample type. This clone was seen once. Its antigen is unknown. Qualities for individual bases were not recorded, and no much larger clone is one base off. Source material: peripheral blood. This sequence uses TRBV6-9 and TRBJ2-3; D gene: possibly TRBD1, on 5 matching bases. This clonotype was sampled from a man between 35 and 55 years old with active or convalescent COVID-19. The nucleotide sequence is given as TGTGCCAGCAGTTATCCTTCCAGGGCTGGAGATACGCAGTATTTT. Its translation reads: CASSYPSRAGDTQYF.